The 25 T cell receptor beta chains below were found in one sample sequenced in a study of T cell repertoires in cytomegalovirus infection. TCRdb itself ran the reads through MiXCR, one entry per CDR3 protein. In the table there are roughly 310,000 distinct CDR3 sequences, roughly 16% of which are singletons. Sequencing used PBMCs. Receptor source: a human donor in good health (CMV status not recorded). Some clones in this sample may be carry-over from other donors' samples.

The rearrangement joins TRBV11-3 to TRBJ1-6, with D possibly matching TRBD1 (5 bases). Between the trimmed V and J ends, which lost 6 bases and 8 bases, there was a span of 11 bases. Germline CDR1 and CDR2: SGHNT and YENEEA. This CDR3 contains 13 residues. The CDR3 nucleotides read TGTGCCAGCAGACCCGAAGGGGATTCACCCCTCCACTTT. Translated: CASRPEGDSPLHF.

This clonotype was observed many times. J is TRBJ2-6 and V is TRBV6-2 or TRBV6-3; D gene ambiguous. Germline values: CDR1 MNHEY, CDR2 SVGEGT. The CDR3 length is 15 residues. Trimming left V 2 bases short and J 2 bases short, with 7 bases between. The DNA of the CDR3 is TGTGCCAGCAGTTACGTAGAAGCTGGGGCCAACGTCCTGACTTTC. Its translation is CASSYVEAGANVLTF.

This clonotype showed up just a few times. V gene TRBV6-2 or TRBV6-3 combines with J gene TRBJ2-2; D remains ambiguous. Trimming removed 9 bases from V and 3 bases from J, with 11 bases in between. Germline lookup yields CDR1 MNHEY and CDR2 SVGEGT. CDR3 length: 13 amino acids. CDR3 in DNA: TGTGCCAGTTGGGAATCTGACACCGGGGAGCTGTTTTTT. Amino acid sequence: CASWESDTGELFF.

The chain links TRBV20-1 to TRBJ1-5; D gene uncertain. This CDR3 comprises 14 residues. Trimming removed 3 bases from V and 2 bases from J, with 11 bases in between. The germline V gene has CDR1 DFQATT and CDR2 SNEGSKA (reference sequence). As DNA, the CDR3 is TGCAGTGCTAGTTGGGGTTCTGGCAATCAGCCCCAGCATTTT. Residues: CSASWGSGNQPQHF.

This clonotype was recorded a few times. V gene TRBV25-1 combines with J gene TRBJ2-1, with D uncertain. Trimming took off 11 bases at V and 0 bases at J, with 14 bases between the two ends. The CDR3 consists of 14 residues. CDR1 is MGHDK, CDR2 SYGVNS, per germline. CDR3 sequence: CASSEESSYNEQFF. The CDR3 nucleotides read TGTGCCTCCTCTGAGGAGAGCTCCTACAATGAGCAGTTCTTC.

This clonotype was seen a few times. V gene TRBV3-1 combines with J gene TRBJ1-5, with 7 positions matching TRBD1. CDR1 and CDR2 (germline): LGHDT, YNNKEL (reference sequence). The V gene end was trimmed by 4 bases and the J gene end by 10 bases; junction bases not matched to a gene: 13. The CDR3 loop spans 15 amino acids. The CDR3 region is CASSPTPAGGLPQHF. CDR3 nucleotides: TGTGCCAGCAGCCCTACCCCGGCAGGGGGGTTACCCCAGCATTTT.

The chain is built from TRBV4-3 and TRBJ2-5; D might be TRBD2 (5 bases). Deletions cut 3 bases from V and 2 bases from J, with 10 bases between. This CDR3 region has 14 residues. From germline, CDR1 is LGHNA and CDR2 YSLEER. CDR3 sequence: CASSQQREQETQYF. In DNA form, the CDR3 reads TGCGCCAGCAGCCAGCAAAGGGAGCAAGAGACCCAGTACTTC.

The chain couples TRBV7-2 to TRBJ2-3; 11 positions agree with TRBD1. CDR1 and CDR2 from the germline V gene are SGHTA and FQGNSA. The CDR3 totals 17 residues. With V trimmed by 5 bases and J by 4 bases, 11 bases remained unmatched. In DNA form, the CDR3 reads TGTGCCAGCAGCCTGGGACAGGGGGGCCCTTTGCCAGATACGCAGTATTTT. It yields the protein CASSLGQGGPLPDTQYF.

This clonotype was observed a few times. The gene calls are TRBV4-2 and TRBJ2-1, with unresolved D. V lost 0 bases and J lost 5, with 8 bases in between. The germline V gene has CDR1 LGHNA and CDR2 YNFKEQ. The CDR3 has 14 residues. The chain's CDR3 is CASSQEGQDNEQFF. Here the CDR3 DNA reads TGTGCCAGCAGCCAAGAAGGTCAGGACAATGAGCAGTTCTTC.

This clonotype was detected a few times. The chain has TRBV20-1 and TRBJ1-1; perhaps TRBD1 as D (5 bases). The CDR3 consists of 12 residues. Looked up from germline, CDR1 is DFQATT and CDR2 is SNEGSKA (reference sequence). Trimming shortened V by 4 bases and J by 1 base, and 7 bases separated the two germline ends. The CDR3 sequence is CSAITGNTEAFF. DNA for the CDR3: TGCAGTGCTATTACAGGGAACACTGAAGCTTTCTTT.

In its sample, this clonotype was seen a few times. The CDR3 sequence: CASSIIDRVVSNQPQHF. Written as DNA, the CDR3 is TGTGCCAGTAGTATAATCGACAGGGTTGTGTCCAATCAGCCCCAGCATTTT. The chain links TRBV19 to TRBJ1-5; 7 nucleotides agree with TRBD1. The CDR3 totals 17 residues. The trim removed 2 bases at V and 3 bases at J, leaving 10 bases unmatched. CDR1 is LNHDA and CDR2 is SQIVND in the germline V gene (reference sequence).

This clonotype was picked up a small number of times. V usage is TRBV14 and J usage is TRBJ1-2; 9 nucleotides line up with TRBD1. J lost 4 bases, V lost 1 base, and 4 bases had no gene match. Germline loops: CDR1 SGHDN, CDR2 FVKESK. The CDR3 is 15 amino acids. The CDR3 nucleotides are TGTGCCAGCAGCCAAGGGTCGACAGGGGGCTATGGCTACACCTTC. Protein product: CASSQGSTGGYGYTF. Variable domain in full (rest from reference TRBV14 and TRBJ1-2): EAGVTQFPSHSVIEKGQTVTLRCDPISGHDNLYWYRRVMGKEIKFLLHFVKESKQDESGMPNNRFLAERTGGTYSTLKVQPAELEDSGVYFCASSQGSTGGYGYTFGSGTRLTVV.

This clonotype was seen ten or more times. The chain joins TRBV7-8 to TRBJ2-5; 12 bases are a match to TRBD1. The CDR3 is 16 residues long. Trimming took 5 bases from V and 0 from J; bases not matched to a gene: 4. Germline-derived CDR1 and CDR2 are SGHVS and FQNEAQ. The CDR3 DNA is TGTGCCAGCAGCCCAGGGACAGGGGGCTACCAAGAGACCCAGTACTTC. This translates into CASSPGTGGYQETQYF.

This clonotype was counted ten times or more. This CDR3 reads CASSSWTGGSEKLFF. For the CDR3, the DNA is TGTGCCAGCAGCTCATGGACAGGGGGGAGCGAAAAACTGTTTTTT. The V call is TRBV7-2, the J call TRBJ1-4; 10 nucleotides match TRBD1. This CDR3 is 15 amino acids long. V shed 4 bases and J 8 bases; nucleotides not matched to a gene: 7. The germline V gene has CDR1 SGHTA and CDR2 FQGNSA.

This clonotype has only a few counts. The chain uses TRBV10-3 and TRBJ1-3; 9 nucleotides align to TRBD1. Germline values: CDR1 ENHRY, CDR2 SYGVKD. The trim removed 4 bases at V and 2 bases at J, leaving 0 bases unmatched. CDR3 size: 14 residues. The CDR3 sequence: CAISGQGAGNTIYF. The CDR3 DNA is TGTGCCATCAGTGGACAGGGGGCTGGAAACACCATATATTTT.

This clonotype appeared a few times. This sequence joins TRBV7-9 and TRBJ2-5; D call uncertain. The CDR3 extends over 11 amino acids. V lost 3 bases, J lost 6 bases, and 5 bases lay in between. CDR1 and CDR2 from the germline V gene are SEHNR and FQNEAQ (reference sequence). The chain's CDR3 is CASSFFQTQYF. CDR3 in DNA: TGTGCCAGCAGCTTTTTCCAGACCCAGTACTTC.

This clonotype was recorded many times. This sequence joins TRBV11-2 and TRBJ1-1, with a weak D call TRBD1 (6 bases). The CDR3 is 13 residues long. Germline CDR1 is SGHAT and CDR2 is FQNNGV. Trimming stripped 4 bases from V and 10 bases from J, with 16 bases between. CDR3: CASSSTGGVGAFF. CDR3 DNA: TGTGCCAGCAGCTCGACAGGCGGCGTTGGAGCTTTCTTT.

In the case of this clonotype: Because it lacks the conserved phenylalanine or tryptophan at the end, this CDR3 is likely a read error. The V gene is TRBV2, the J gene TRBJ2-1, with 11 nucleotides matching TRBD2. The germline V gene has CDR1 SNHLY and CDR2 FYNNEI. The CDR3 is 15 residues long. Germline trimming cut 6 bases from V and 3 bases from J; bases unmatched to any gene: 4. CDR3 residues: CASRSGTSGYNEQFH. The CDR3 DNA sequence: TGTGCCAGCAGATCCGGGACTAGCGGCTACAATGAGCAGTTCCAC.

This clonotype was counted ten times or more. The CDR3 protein is CASSLSAGGSVDTQYF. DNA of the CDR3: TGTGCCAGCAGCTTATCCGCGGGGGGATCCGTAGATACGCAGTATTTT. The rearrangement uses TRBV7-2 and TRBJ2-3; 8 bases align to TRBD2. The junction had 9 bases not matched to a gene; V was cut back by 2 bases and J by 5 bases. Germline V lookup: CDR1 SGHTA, CDR2 FQGNSA. The CDR3 loop spans 16 amino acids. Full variable domain (remainder filled in from reference TRBV7-2 and TRBJ2-3): GAGVSQSPSNKVTEKGKDVELRCDPISGHTALYWYRQSLGQGLEFLIYFQGNSAPDKSGLPSDRFSAERTGGSVSTLTIQRTQQEDSAVYLCASSLSAGGSVDTQYFGPGTRLTVL.

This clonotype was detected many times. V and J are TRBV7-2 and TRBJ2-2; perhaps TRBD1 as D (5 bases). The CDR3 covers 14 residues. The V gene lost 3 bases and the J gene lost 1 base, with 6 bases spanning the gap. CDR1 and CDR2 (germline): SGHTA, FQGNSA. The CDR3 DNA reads TGTGCCAGCAGCTTCGACAGGAACACCGGGGAGCTGTTTTTT. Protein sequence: CASSFDRNTGELFF.

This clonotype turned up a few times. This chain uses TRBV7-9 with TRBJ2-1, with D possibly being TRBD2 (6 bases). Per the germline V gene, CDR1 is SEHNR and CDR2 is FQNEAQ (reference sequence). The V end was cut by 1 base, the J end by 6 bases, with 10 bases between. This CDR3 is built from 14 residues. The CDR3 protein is CASSLGSGGNEQFF. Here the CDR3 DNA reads TGTGCCAGCAGCTTAGGTTCCGGGGGCAATGAGCAGTTCTTC.

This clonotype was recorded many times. CDR3 residues: CASSETSGGARETQYF. In DNA, the CDR3 is TGTGCCAGCAGCGAGACTAGCGGGGGGGCCCGGGAGACCCAGTACTTC. The chain links TRBV7-2 to TRBJ2-5; 14 positions match TRBD2. Germline V CDR1 and CDR2: SGHTA, FQGNSA. The CDR3 totals 16 residues. V trimming: 5 bases; J trimming: 5 bases; junction bases outside the gene matches: 7.

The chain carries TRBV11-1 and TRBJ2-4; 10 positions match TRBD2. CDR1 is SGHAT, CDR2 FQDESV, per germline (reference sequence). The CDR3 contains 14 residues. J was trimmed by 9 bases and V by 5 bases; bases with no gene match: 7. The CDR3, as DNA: TGTGCCAGCAGCCAGGGACTAGCGTCCGTCATTCAGTACTTC. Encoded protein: CASSQGLASVIQYF. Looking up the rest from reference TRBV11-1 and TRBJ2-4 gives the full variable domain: EAEVAQSPRYKITEKSQAVAFWCDPISGHATLYWYRQILGQGPELLVQFQDESVVDDSQLPKDRFSAERLKGVDSTLKIQPAELGDSAMYLCASSQGLASVIQYFGAGTRLSVL.

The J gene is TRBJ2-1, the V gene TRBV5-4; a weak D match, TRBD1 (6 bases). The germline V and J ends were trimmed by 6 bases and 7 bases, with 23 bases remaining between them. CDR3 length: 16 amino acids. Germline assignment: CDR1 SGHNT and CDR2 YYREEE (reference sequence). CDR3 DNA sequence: TGTGCCAGCACCCCTGGGCCACAGGGATCGATTAATGAGCAGTTCTTC. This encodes CASTPGPQGSINEQFF.

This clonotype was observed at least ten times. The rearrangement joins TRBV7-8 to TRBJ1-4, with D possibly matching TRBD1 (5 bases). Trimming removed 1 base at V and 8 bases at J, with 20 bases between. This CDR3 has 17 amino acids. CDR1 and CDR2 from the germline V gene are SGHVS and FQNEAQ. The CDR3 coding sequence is TGTGCCAGCAGCTTAGGGGCCGGGACCCGCCACGGGGAAAAACTGTTTTTT. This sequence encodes CASSLGAGTRHGEKLFF. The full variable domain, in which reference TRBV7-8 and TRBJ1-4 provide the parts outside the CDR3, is GAGVSQSPRYKVAKRGQDVALRCDPISGHVSLFWYQQALGQGPEFLTYFQNEAQLDKSGLPSDRFFAERPEGSVSTLKIQRTQQEDSAVYLCASSLGAGTRHGEKLFFGSGTQLSVL.